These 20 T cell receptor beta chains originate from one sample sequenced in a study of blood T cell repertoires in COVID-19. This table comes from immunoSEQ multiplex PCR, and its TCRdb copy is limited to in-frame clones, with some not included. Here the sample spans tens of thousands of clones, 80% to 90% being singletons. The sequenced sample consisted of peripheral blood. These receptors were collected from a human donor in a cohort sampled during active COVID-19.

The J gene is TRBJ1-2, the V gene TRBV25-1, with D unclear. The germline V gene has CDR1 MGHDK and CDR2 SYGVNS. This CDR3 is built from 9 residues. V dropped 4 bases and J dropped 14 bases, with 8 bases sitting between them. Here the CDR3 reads CASSGHPTF. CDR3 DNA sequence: TGTGCCAGCAGTGGGCACCCGACCTTC.

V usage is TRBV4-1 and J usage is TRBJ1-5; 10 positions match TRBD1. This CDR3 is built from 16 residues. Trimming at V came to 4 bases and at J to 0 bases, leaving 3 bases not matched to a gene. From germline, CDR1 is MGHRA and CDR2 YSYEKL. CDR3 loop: CASSPWTGGSNQPQHF. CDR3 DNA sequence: TGCGCCAGCAGCCCTTGGACAGGGGGTAGCAATCAGCCCCAGCATTTT.

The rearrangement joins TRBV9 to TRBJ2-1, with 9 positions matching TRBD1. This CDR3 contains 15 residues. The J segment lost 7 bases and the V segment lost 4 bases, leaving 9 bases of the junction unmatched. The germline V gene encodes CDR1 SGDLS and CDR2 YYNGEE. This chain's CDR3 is CASSYGTGLGNEQFF. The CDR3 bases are TGTGCCAGCAGCTACGGGACAGGGTTAGGAAATGAGCAGTTCTTC.

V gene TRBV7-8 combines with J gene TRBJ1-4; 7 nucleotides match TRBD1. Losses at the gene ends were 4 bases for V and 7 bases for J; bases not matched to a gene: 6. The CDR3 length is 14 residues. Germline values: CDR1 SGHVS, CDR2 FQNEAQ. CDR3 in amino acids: CASSSTGMGEKLFF. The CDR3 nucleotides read TGTGCCAGCAGCTCGACAGGGATGGGTGAAAAACTGTTTTTT.

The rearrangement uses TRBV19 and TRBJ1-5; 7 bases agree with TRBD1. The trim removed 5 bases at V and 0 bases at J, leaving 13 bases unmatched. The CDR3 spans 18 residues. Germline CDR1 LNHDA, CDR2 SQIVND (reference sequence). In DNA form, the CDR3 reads TGTGCCAGTAGTCCCGGGACAGTTACGGGGTATAGCAATCAGCCCCAGCATTTT. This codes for CASSPGTVTGYSNQPQHF.

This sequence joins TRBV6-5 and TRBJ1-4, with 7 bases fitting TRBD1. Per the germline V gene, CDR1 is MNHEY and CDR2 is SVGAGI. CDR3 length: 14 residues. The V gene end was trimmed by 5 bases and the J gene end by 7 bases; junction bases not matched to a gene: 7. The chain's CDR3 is CASSPRQGGEKLFF. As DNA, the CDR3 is TGTGCCAGCAGTCCTAGACAGGGAGGTGAAAAACTGTTTTTT.

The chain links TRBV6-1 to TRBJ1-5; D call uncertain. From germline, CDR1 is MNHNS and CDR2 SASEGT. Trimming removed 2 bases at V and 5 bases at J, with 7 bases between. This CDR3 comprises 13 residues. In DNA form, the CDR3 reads TGTGCCAGCAGTGAACAGGAATATCAGCCCCAGCATTTT. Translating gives CASSEQEYQPQHF.

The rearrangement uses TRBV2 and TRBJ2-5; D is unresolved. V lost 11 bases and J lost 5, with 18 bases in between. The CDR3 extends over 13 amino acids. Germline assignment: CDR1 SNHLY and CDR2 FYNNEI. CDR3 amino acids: CASRMAEWETQYF. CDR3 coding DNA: TGTGCCTCGCGGATGGCGGAGTGGGAGACCCAGTACTTC.

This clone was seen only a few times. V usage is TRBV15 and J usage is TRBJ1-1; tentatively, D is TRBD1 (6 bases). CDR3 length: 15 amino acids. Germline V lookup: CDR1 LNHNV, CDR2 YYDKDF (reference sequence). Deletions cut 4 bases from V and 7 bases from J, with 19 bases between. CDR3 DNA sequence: TGTGCCACCAGCATTTCTCGTCCAGGGGAAGGTGAAGCTTTCTTT. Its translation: CATSISRPGEGEAFF.

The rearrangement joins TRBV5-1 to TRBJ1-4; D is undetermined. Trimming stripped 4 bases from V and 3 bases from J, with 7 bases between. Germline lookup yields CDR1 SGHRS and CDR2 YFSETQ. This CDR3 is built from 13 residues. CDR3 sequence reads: CASSVTANEKLFF. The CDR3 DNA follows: TGCGCCAGCAGCGTAACAGCTAATGAAAAACTGTTTTTT.

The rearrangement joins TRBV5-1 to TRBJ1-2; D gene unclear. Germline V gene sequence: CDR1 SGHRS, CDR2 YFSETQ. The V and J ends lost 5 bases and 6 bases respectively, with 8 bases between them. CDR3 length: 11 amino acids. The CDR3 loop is CASRREDGYTF. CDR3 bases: TGCGCCAGCAGGAGGGAGGATGGCTACACCTTC.

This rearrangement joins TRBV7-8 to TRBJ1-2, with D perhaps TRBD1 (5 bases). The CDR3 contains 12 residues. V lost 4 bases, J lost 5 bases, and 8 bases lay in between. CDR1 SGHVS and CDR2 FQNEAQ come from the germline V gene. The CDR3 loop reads CASSSTGYGYTF. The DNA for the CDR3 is TGTGCCAGCAGCTCCACAGGTTATGGCTACACCTTC.

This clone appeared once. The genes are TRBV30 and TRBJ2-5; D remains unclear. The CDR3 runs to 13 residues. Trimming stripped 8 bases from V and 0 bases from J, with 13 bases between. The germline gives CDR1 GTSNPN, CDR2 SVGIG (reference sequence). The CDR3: CAGFPGYQETQYF. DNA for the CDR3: TGTGCCGGATTCCCCGGGTACCAAGAGACCCAGTACTTC.

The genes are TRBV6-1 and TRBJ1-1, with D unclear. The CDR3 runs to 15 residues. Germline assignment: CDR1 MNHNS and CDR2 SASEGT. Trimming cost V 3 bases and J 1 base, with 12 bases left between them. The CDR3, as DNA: TGTGCCAGCAGTGATAGGGCCCTAGCGAACACTGAAGCTTTCTTT. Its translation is CASSDRALANTEAFF.

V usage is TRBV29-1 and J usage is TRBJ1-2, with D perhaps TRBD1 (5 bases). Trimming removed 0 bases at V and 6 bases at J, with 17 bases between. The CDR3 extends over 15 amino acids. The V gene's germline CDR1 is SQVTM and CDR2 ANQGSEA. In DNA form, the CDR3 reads TGCAGCGTTGAAGATCTTCGCCTTTCAGGGAATGGCTACACCTTC. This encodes CSVEDLRLSGNGYTF.

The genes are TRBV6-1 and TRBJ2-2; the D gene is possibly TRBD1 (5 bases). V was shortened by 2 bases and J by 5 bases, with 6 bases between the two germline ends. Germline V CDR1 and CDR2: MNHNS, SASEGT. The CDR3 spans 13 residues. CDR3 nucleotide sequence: TGTGCCAGCAGTGAACAGGGAACCGGGGAGCTGTTTTTT. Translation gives CASSEQGTGELFF.

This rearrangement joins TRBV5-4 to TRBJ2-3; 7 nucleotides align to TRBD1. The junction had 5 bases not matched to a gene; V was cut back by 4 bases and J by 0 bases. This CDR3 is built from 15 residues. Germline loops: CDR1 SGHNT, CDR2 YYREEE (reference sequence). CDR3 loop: CASSDGTASTDTQYF. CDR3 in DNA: TGTGCCAGCAGCGACGGGACAGCTAGCACAGATACGCAGTATTTT.

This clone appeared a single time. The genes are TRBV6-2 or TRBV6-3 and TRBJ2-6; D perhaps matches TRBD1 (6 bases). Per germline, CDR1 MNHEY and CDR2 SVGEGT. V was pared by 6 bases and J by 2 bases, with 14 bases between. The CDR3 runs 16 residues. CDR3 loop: CASSPTGSTGANVLTF. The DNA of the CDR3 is TGTGCCAGCAGCCCTACAGGGAGCACTGGGGCCAACGTCCTGACTTTC.

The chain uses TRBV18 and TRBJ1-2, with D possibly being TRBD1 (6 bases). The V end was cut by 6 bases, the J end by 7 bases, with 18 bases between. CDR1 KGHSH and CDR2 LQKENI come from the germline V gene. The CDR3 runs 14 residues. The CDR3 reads CASSHGLETGGYTF. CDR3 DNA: TGTGCCAGCTCTCACGGACTGGAGACAGGTGGCTACACCTTC.

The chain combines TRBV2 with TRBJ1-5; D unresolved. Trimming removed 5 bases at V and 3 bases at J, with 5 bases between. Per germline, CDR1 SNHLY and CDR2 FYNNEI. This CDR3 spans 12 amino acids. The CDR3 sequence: CASSPFNQPQHF. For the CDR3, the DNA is TGTGCCAGCAGTCCCTTCAATCAGCCCCAGCATTTT.